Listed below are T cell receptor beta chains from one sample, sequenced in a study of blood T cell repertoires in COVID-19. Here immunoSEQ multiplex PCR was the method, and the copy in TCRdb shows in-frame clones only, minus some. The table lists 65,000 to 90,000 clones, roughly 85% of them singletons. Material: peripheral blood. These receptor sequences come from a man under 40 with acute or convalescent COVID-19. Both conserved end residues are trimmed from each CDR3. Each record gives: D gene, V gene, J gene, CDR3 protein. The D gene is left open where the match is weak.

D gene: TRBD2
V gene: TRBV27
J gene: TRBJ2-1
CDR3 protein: ASRPGTSGYNEQF

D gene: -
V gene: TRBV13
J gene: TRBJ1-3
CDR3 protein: ASSLGYRVNTIY

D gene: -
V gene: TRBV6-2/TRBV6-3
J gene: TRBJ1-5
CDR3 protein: ASSYSVRRRNQPQH

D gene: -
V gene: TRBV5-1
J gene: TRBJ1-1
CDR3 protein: ASSPAAGSEAF

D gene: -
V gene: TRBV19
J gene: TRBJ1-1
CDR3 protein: ASSIGTGNTEAF

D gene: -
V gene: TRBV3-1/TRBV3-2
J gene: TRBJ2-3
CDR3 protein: ASSQGSFFSDTQY

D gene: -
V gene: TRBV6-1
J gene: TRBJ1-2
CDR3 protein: ASSEVDRSYGYT

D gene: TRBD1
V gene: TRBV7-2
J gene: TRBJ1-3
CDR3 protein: ASSSDRGNTIY

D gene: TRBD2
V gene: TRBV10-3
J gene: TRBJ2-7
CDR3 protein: AMGGGRELVGEQY

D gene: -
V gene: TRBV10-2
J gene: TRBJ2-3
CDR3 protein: ASSGAVSTDTQY

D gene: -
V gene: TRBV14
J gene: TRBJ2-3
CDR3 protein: ASSERPGAYTDTQY

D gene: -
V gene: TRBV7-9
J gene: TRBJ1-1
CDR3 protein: ASSSMGGTEAF

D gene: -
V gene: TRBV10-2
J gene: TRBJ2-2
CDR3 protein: ASMARMNTGELF

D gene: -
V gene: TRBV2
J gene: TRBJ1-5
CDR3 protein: ASSGERSNQPQH

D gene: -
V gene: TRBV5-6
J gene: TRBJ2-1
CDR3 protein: ASSPGLQSYNEQF

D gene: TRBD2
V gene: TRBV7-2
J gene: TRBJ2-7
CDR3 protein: ASSSSPSGRNEQY

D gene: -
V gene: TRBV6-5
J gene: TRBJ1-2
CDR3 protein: ASNRQDLYGYT

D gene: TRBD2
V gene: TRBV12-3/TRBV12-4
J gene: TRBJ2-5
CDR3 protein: ASRLAAQETQY

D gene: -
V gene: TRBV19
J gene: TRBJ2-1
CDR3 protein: ASSTWDSTLNEQF

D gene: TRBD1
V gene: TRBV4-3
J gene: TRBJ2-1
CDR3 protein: ASSPYSQTGNNEQF

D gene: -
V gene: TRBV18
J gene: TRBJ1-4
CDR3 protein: ASSQNTPTNEKLF

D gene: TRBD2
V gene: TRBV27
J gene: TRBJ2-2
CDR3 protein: ASRRGSSTGELF

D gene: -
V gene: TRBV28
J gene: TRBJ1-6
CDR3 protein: ASSFERYNSPLH

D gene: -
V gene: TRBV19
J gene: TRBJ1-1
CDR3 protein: ASSITSTGNTEAF

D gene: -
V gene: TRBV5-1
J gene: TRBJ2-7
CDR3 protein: ASSFGRGSEQY

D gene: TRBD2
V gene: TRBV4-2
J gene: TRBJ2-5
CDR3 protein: ASNIAGETQY

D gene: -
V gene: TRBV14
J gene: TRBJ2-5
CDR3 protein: ASSQNSQETQY

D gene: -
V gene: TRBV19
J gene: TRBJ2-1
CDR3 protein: ASSIDLWGGGRSNNEQF

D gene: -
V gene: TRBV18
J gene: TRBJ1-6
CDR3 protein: ASSPSGVIGSPLH

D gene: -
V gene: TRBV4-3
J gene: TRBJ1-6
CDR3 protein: ASSQEVRGGSPLH

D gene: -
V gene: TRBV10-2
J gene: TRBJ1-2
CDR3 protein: ASSPLFTYGYT

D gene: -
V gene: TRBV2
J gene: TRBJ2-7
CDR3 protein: ASSQTAGEQY

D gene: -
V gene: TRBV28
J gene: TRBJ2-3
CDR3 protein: ASTPWGGNTDTQY

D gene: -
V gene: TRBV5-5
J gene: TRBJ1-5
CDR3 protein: ASSLWPGSLQPQH

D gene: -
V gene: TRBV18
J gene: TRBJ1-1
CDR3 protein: ASSPELMNTEAF

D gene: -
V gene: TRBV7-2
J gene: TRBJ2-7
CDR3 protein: ASTPTGRSAKQY

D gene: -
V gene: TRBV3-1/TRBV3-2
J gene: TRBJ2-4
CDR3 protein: ASSQLAGSAKNIQY

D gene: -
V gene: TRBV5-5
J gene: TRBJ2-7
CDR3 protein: ASSRQGHLSRYEQY

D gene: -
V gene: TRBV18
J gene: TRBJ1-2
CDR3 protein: ASSTVEGYGYT

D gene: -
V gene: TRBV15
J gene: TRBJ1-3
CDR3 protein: ATSRSGAGNTIY

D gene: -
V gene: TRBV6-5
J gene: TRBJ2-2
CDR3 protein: ASTVQANTGELF

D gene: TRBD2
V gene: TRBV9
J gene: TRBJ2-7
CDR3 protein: ASSESGSSSYEQY

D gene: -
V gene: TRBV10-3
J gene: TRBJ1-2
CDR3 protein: AISADSLRYGYT

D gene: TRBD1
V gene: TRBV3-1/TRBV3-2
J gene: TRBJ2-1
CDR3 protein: ASSSGTGSRNEQF

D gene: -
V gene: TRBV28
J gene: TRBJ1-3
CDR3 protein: ASRLPRGAGNTIY

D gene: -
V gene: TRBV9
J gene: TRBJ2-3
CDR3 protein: ASSPRVDTDTQY

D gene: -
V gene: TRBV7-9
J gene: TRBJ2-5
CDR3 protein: ASSAGKQDQETQY

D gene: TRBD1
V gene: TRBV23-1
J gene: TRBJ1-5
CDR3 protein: AHRQGALQPQH

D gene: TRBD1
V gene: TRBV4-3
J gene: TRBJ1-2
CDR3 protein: ASSQRDREGYGYT

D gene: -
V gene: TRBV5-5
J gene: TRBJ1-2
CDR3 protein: ASSLDSYGYT

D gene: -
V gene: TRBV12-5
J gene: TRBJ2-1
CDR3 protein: ASGGGNEQF

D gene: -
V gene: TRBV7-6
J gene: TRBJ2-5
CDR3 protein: ASSLREETQY

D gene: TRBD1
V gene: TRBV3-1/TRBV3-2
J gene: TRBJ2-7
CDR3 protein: ASSQVGGGEQY

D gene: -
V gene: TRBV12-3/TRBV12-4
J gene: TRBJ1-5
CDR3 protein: ASSSREQPQH

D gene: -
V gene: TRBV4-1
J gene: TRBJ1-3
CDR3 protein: ASSQALVGNTIY

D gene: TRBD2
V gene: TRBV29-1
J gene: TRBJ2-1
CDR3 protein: SVNSPRGRGNEQF

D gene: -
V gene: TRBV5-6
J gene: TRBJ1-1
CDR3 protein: ASSLVVGRGYEAF

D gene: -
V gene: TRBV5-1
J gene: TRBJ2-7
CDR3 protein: ASSFVAGYEQY

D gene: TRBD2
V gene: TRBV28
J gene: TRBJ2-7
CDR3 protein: ASSHASGGPKRKYEQY